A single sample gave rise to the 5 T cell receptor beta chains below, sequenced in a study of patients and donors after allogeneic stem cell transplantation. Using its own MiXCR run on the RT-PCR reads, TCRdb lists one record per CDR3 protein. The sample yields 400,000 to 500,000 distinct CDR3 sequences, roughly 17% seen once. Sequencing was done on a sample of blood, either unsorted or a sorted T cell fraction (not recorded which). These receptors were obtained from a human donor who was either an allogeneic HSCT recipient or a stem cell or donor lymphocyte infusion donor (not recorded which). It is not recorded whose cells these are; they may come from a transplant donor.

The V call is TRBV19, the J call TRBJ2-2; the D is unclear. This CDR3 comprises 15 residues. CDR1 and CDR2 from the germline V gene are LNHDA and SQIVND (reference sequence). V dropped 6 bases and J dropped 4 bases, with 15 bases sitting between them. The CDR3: CASSIAPEATGELFF. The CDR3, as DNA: TGTGCCAGTAGCATCGCACCCGAAGCCACCGGGGAGCTGTTTTTT.

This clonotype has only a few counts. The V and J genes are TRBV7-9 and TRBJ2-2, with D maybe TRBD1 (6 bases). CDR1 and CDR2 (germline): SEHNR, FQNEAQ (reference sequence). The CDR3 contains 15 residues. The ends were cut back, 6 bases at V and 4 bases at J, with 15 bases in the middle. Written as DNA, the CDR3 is TGTGCCAGCAGGCCTACAGGGATAGGCACCGGGGAGCTGTTTTTT. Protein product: CASRPTGIGTGELFF.

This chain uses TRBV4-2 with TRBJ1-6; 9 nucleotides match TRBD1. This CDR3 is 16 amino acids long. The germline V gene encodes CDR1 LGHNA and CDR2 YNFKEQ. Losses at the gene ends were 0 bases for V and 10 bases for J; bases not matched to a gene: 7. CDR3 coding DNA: TGTGCCAGCAGCCAAGATGGGACAGGGAGTCACTCACCCCTCCACTTT. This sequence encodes CASSQDGTGSHSPLHF.

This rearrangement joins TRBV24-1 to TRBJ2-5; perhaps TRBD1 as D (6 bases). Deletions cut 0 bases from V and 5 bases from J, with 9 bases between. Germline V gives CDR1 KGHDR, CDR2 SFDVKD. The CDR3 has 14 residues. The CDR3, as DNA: TGTGCCACCAGTGATTTGGGGGGCGAGGAGACCCAGTACTTC. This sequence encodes CATSDLGGEETQYF.

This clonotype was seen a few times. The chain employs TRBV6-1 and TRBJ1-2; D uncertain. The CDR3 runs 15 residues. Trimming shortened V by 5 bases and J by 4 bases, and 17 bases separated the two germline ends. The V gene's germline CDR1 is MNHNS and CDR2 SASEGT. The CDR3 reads CASSPPPARTYGYTF. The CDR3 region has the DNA TGTGCCAGCAGTCCCCCCCCGGCAAGAACCTATGGCTACACCTTC.